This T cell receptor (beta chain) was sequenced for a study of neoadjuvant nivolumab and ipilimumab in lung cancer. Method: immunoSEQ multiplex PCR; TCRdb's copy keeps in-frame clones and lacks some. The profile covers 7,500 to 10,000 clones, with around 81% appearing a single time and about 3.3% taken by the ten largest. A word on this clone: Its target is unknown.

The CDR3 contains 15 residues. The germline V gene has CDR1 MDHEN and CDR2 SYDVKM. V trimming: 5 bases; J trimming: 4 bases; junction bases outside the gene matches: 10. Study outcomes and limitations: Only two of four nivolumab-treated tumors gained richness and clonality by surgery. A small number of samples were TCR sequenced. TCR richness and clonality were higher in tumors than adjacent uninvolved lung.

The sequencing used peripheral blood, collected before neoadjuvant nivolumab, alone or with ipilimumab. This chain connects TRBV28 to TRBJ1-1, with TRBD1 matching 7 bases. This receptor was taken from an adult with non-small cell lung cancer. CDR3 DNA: TGTGCCAGCAGTCCTTCAGGGGGAAGGGGCACTGAAGCTTTCTTT. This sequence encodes CASSPSGGRGTEAFF.